Following are 18 T cell receptor beta chains from one sample sequenced in a study of T-cell memory formation after mild COVID-19. TCRdb passed the 5' RACE reads through MiXCR, listing each CDR3 protein once. The table has roughly 340,000 distinct CDR3 sequences, 20% to 25% seen once. Sequencing was performed on PBMCs or a T cell subset sorted from them (not recorded which). These receptors were taken from a man aged 18 to 30 who had mild COVID-19 (a few samples of this study predate the infection). Cell type and time point are not known.

The CDR3 spells CASSVSHGTGELFF. CDR3 bases: TGTGCCAGCAGCGTTTCCCACGGTACCGGGGAGCTGTTTTTT. The V call is TRBV9, the J call TRBJ2-2, with D unclear. Germline assignment: CDR1 SGDLS and CDR2 YYNGEE. CDR3 length: 14 residues. The V gene lost 2 bases and the J gene lost 5 bases, with 10 bases spanning the gap.

J is TRBJ2-2 and V is TRBV24-1; TRBD1 agrees at 7 bases. This CDR3 comprises 14 residues. The germline V gene encodes CDR1 KGHDR and CDR2 SFDVKD. V trimming: 5 bases; J trimming: 8 bases; junction bases outside the gene matches: 7. CDR3 sequence reads: CATSARQGWGELFF. The CDR3 nucleotides are TGTGCCACCAGTGCCCGACAGGGATGGGGGGAGCTGTTTTTT.

This clonotype was observed a few times. The J gene is TRBJ1-1, the V gene TRBV25-1; no reliable D call. Germline values: CDR1 MGHDK, CDR2 SYGVNS. The CDR3 is 12 amino acids. Trimming removed 6 bases at V and 9 bases at J, with 14 bases between. This CDR3 reads CASSQGVWQAFF. The CDR3 DNA reads as TGTGCCAGCAGCCAAGGTGTATGGCAAGCTTTCTTT. Drawing the rest from reference TRBV25-1 and TRBJ1-1, the complete variable domain is EADIYQTPRYLVIGTGKKITLECSQTMGHDKMYWYQQDPGMELHLIHYSYGVNSTEKGDLSSESTVSRIRTEHFPLTLESARPSHTSQYLCASSQGVWQAFFGQGTRLTVV.

The chain has TRBV5-1 and TRBJ1-1; D uncertain. V was pared by 4 bases and J by 1 base, with 14 bases between. Germline-derived CDR1 and CDR2 are SGHRS and YFSETQ. CDR3 length equals 15 residues. The CDR3 nucleotides read TGCGCCAGCAGCCGGTCGAGGGTAAAGAACACTGAAGCTTTCTTT. Its translation: CASSRSRVKNTEAFF.

The chain couples TRBV29-1 to TRBJ1-1; the D gene is possibly TRBD1 (6 bases). The CDR3 has 12 amino acids. V shed 7 bases and J shed 3 bases, with 12 bases lying between them. Germline V gene lookup returns CDR1 SQVTM and CDR2 ANQGSEA. The CDR3, as DNA: TGCAGCGCAGGGGTACTGGACACTGAAGCTTTCTTT. Translated, it gives CSAGVLDTEAFF.

A few counts support this clonotype. The chain is built from TRBV5-4 and TRBJ2-2, with 9 bases that match TRBD2. Per germline, CDR1 SGHNT and CDR2 YYREEE (reference sequence). V was clipped by 0 bases and J by 1 base; unmatched bases: 4. The CDR3 runs 17 residues. CDR3 sequence reads: CASSLAGAGGNTGELFF. Here the CDR3 DNA reads TGTGCCAGCAGCTTGGCCGGAGCGGGGGGGAACACCGGGGAGCTGTTTTTT.

The chain couples TRBV28 to TRBJ1-1; maybe TRBD1 (6 bases). Trimming removed 6 bases at V and 1 base at J, with 15 bases between. Germline V lookup: CDR1 MDHEN, CDR2 SYDVKM. The CDR3 runs to 15 residues. The CDR3 spells CASSTTGYGNTEAFF. In DNA form, the CDR3 reads TGTGCCAGCAGCACAACAGGGTACGGGAACACTGAAGCTTTCTTT.

This clonotype was counted at least ten times. The genes are TRBV23-1 and TRBJ2-1; TRBD1 matches 7 bases. Being an ORF, TRBV23-1 has a function that is uncertain. V lost 9 bases, J lost 7 bases, and 9 bases stayed unmatched. This CDR3 comprises 13 residues. CDR3 loop: CASHGTETNEQFF. In DNA, the CDR3 is TGCGCCAGTCATGGGACAGAGACTAATGAGCAGTTCTTC.

The V and J genes are TRBV15 and TRBJ1-5; maybe TRBD1 (5 bases). This CDR3 has 15 amino acids. V shed 0 bases and J shed 6 bases, with 12 bases lying between them. CDR1 is LNHNV, CDR2 YYDKDF, per germline (reference sequence). In DNA, the CDR3 is TGTGCCACCAGCAGAGATCAAACAGGATTTCAGCCCCAGCATTTT. It specifies CATSRDQTGFQPQHF.

The genes are TRBV15 and TRBJ1-4; tentatively, D is TRBD1 (6 bases). The CDR3 loop spans 14 amino acids. The V and J ends lost 5 bases and 7 bases respectively, with 14 bases between them. Germline lookup yields CDR1 LNHNV and CDR2 YYDKDF (reference sequence). CDR3 region: CATSEGGSAEKLFF. In DNA form, the CDR3 reads TGTGCCACCAGCGAGGGGGGATCAGCTGAAAAACTGTTTTTT.

Turning to this clonotype: The junction shows a germline mismatch at one end, possibly a read error. V is TRBV7-7 and J is TRBJ2-5; 10 nucleotides line up with TRBD2. CDR1 is SSHAT, CDR2 FNYEAQ, per germline (reference sequence). The CDR3 loop spans 14 amino acids. The chain's CDR3 is CASSLSGGEETQYF. The CDR3 nucleotides are TGTGCTAGCAGCTTGAGCGGGGGGGAAGAGACCCAGTACTTC.

The rearrangement joins TRBV6-6 to TRBJ1-1; D is undetermined. The CDR3 loop spans 14 amino acids. V was trimmed by 2 bases and J by 0 bases, leaving 7 bases between them. Germline CDR1 and CDR2: MNHNY and SVGAGI (reference sequence). The CDR3 loop reads CASSYRDMNTEAFF. The DNA for the CDR3 is TGTGCCAGCAGTTACCGGGATATGAACACTGAAGCTTTCTTT.

This clonotype has more than one count but fewer than ten. The rearrangement joins TRBV6-1 to TRBJ1-2, with D maybe TRBD1 (6 bases). In germline, CDR1 is MNHNS, CDR2 SASEGT. V lost 4 bases and J 7 bases, leaving 10 bases between the germline ends. CDR3 length: 12 residues. CDR3 sequence reads: CASSGQASGYTF. The DNA for the CDR3 is TGTGCCAGCAGTGGACAGGCTTCTGGCTACACCTTC.

This clonotype was counted a few times. The chain couples TRBV6-2 or TRBV6-3 to TRBJ2-1, with 9 bases lining up with TRBD2. The CDR3 runs to 14 residues. Germline CDR1 MNHEY, CDR2 SVGEGT. V shed 7 bases, J shed 10 bases, and the junction held 11 bases outside the gene matches. Here the CDR3 reads CASTPGLAGVEQFF. The CDR3 DNA reads TGTGCCAGCACCCCGGGACTAGCTGGGGTGGAGCAGTTCTTC.

V usage is TRBV6-5 and J usage is TRBJ2-1; D is possibly TRBD2 (5 bases). V lost 5 bases and J lost 3, with 5 bases in between. The CDR3 length is 12 residues. Germline V lookup: CDR1 MNHEY, CDR2 SVGAGI. The CDR3 bases are TGTGCCAGCAGTGGGAGCTACAATGAGCAGTTCTTC. Translating it yields CASSGSYNEQFF.

This clonotype was seen a few times. The chain combines TRBV12-3 or TRBV12-4 with TRBJ2-2; unclear D gene. Trimming took 4 bases from V and 6 from J, leaving 9 bases between them. This CDR3 has 13 amino acids. CDR3 region: CASSSLVPGELFF. CDR3 sequence (DNA): TGTGCCAGCAGTTCACTTGTACCCGGGGAGCTGTTTTTT.

This chain connects TRBV11-3 to TRBJ2-2, with 7 nucleotides matching TRBD2. The CDR3 extends over 14 amino acids. Per the germline V gene, CDR1 is SGHNT and CDR2 is YENEEA. Unmatched junction bases numbered 2, after V lost 4 bases and J lost 3 bases. CDR3 sequence: CASSSRGDTGELFF. The CDR3 DNA follows: TGTGCCAGCAGCTCACGGGGGGACACCGGGGAGCTGTTTTTT.

This clonotype has a handful of counts. CDR3 in DNA: TGCGCCAGCAGCCCTACCGGACCGGGTGAAGCTTTCTTT. Translating gives CASSPTGPGEAFF. This rearrangement joins TRBV5-1 to TRBJ1-1, with unresolved D. Deletions cut 4 bases from V and 7 bases from J, with 14 bases between. CDR1 is SGHRS, CDR2 YFSETQ, per germline. The CDR3 runs 13 residues. The variable domain in full, completed from reference TRBV5-1 and TRBJ1-1, reads KAGVTQTPRYLIKTRGQQVTLSCSPISGHRSVSWYQQTPGQGLQFLFEYFSETQRNKGNFPGRFSGRQFSNSRSEMNVSTLELGDSALYLCASSPTGPGEAFFGQGTRLTVV.